This T cell receptor beta chain was sequenced in a study of graft-versus-host responses after intestinal transplantation (dated by TCRdb to the early 2020s). About the investigation overall: Recipients received multivisceral, liver-intestinal, or isolated intestinal transplants. Anti-thymocyte globulin induction was given to all recipients, followed by maintenance tacrolimus and steroids for 3 to 4 years. After intestinal transplantation, graft-versus-host and host-versus-graft alloreactive T cell clones in the graft, circulation and bone marrow were tracked using bulk TCR-beta CDR3 sequencing. Alloreactive clones were identified by sequencing pre-transplant mixed lymphocyte reaction products and comparing them with unstimulated pre-transplant donor and recipient T cells. Of the 20 to 25 intestinal transplant recipients enrolled in the cohort, one of whom was a retransplant, a few patients without pretransplant specimens were excluded. A peak of at least 4% donor T cells among recipient peripheral blood mononuclear cells was the definition used for donor T cell macrochimerism. Rather than being sequenced by the commercial service, samples from a few later patients were sequenced in-house on an Illumina MiSeq and processed with MiXCR. Study-wide findings and limitations: In patients with donor T cell macrochimerism, the allografts had high GvH to HvG T cell clonal ratios. Early after transplant, declines in HvG clones were associated with peak levels of circulating GvH clones. The conclusions were limited by the relatively low number and heterogeneity of the intestinal transplant patients. GvH clones were found in recipient bone marrow, and some of the GvH clones appeared earlier in ileal mucosa or blood, which is consistent with an intestinal mucosal origin.

The sample holds one count of this clone. No antigen is known for it. Base qualities are not at hand, and no much larger clone is one base apart. Library preparation employed the immunoSEQ multiplex PCR assay. In most patients, genomic DNA was isolated using the Qiagen DNeasy Blood and Tissue Kit and sent frozen to Adaptive Biotechnologies for TCR sequencing. Adaptive Biotechnologies carried out high-throughput TCR-beta CDR3 sequencing of genomic DNA for most patients. The paper's data handling went like this. TCR sequencing data for roughly 20 patients were retrieved from Adaptive's ImmunoSEQ software; a few other patients were processed with MiXCR and VDJtools. To correct CD4 versus CD8 sorting errors, sequences present in both subsets at a frequency ratio below 5:1 were removed. CDR3 nucleotide sequences shared by donor and recipient were removed because the origin of these sequences could not be assigned. To be classed as alloreactive, a clone needed at least 2-fold expansion over unstimulated cells and a minimum CFSE-low frequency of 0.002% (template counts) or 0.001% (read counts). A clone was considered mappable if detected in the sequenced pre-transplant spleen, lymph node, or MLR CFSE-low populations of the donor or recipient. The cumulative frequency of alloreactive clones was calculated as a percentage of all sequences, weighted by copy number. TCRdb obtained this table from immuneACCESS and retained in-frame rearrangements with V and J assigned. These tables miss some clones; where compared with another copy, unresolved V genes account for less than half of the shortfall, and the remainder is unexplained. That table supplies the V and J calls and clone size; D and trimming were determined from the DNA. This sample lists about 100,000 clones; roughly nine tenths were detected once. Jointly, the top ten make up roughly 0.95% of the sample.

The sample's time point label, in plain terms: cells obtained before transplantation from donor or recipient. CD3+CD4+ and CD3+CD8+ populations were FACS-sorted from unstimulated pre-transplant donor and recipient cells taken from spleen or lymph nodes. CDR1 and CDR2 are drawn from the germline V gene: MNHNS, SASEGT. V and J lose 3 bases and 0 bases, and a span of 10 bases separates them. The cysteine opens and the phenylalanine closes a CDR3 of 15 amino acids. Of all the DNA, just the CDR3 is kept, 45 bases in frame from base 1. This receptor was obtained from a human donor who was the organ donor for an intestinal transplant. The sequencing here drew on unstimulated CD4+ T cells sorted from spleen or lymph node cells, taken before transplant. The V and J genes are TRBV6-1 and TRBJ2-3; too little of a D gene remains to name it. The CDR3 region: CASSDSDTSTDTQYF. The DNA reads as follows: TGTGCCAGCAGTGACAGCGACACTAGCACAGATACGCAGTATTTT.